These 19 T cell receptor beta chains came from one sample sequenced in a study of blood T cell repertoires in COVID-19. Assay: immunoSEQ multiplex PCR; the TCRdb copy retains only in-frame clones and omits some. The sample consists of 120,000 or so clones, approximately 86% of them appearing once. The material sequenced was peripheral blood. The receptors were gathered from a woman between 50 and 59 years old with active or convalescent COVID-19.

This chain connects TRBV7-2 to TRBJ2-1; a possible D gene is TRBD1 (6 bases). The CDR3 has 15 residues. Germline lookup yields CDR1 SGHTA and CDR2 FQGNSA. Trimming removed 5 bases from V and 5 bases from J, with 16 bases in between. The CDR3 here is CASSIDGQTNNEQFF. CDR3 nucleotides: TGTGCCAGCAGCATCGATGGACAGACAAACAATGAGCAGTTCTTC.

The chain is built from TRBV2 and TRBJ2-5; 8 bases match TRBD2. This CDR3 spans 15 amino acids. The germline CDR1 and CDR2 sequences are SNHLY and FYNNEI. V gave up 5 bases and J gave up 7 bases; unmatched junction bases: 12. CDR3 nucleotide sequence: TGTGCCAGCAGTCACCCGACTAGCGTCCTACGGACCCAGTACTTC. Translated: CASSHPTSVLRTQYF.

The V gene is TRBV25-1, the J gene TRBJ1-1; TRBD1 might be the D (5 bases). The CDR3 totals 16 residues. Germline lookup yields CDR1 MGHDK and CDR2 SYGVNS. The V end was cut by 1 base, the J end by 0 bases, with 12 bases between. The CDR3 is CASSELGDSLNTEAFF. The CDR3 coding sequence is TGTGCCAGCAGTGAATTAGGTGACAGTCTGAACACTGAAGCTTTCTTT.

V usage is TRBV24-1 and J usage is TRBJ2-3; D perhaps matches TRBD2 (5 bases). This CDR3 region has 13 residues. Trimming cost V 1 base and J 6 bases, with 7 bases left between them. CDR1 is KGHDR, CDR2 SFDVKD, per germline. The CDR3 DNA sequence: TGTGCCACCAGTGATTTCGAGGGCGATACGCAGTATTTT. This encodes CATSDFEGDTQYF.

The gene calls are TRBV10-3 and TRBJ1-3; TRBD1 might be the D (6 bases). Germline V gene sequence: CDR1 ENHRY, CDR2 SYGVKD. The CDR3 has 16 amino acids. V shed 3 bases and J shed 0 bases, with 12 bases lying between them. The chain's CDR3 is CAISDGTFGSGNTIYF. Here the CDR3 DNA reads TGTGCCATCAGTGATGGGACATTTGGCTCTGGAAACACCATATATTTT.

This clone was seen only once. The rearrangement joins TRBV9 to TRBJ2-2, with D unclear. This CDR3 is built from 15 residues. The germline CDR1 and CDR2 sequences are SGDLS and YYNGEE. V was pared by 1 base and J by 1 base, with 8 bases between. The CDR3 reads CASSVSHGNTGELFF. DNA of the CDR3: TGTGCCAGCAGCGTATCTCACGGGAACACCGGGGAGCTGTTTTTT.

This chain links TRBV30 with TRBJ2-6, with a weak D call TRBD2 (6 bases). The CDR3 totals 18 residues. V lost 3 bases and J 0 bases, leaving 18 bases between the germline ends. CDR1 and CDR2 from the germline V gene are GTSNPN and SVGIG (reference sequence). The chain's CDR3 is CAWSSWGGPLSGANVLTF. The CDR3 DNA sequence: TGTGCCTGGAGCAGCTGGGGAGGTCCTCTCTCTGGGGCCAACGTCCTGACTTTC.

The chain carries TRBV2 and TRBJ2-7; 8 bases are a match to TRBD1. In germline, CDR1 is SNHLY, CDR2 FYNNEI. The CDR3 covers 15 residues. V trimming: 5 bases; J trimming: 0 bases; junction bases outside the gene matches: 6. The CDR3 DNA reads as TGTGCCAGCAGTACCGGGACAGGTGTCTCCTACGAGCAGTACTTC. Protein: CASSTGTGVSYEQYF.

CDR3 DNA sequence: TGTGCCAGCAGCTTACCCAGGGGCTACACCGGGGAGCTGTTTTTT. Translating gives CASSLPRGYTGELFF. V and J are TRBV7-9 and TRBJ2-2; TRBD1 might be the D (6 bases). Germline loops: CDR1 SEHNR, CDR2 FQNEAQ (reference sequence). The CDR3 runs to 15 residues. Trimming cost V 2 bases and J 3 bases, with 10 bases left between them. Full variable domain (rest looked up from reference TRBV7-9 and TRBJ2-2): DTGVSQNPRHKITKRGQNVTFRCDPISEHNRLYWYRQTLGQGPEFLTYFQNEAQLEKSRLLSDRFSAERPKGSFSTLEIQRTEQGDSAMYLCASSLPRGYTGELFFGEGSRLTVL.

The chain recombines TRBV7-2 with TRBJ2-7; perhaps TRBD2 as D (6 bases). CDR3 length: 15 residues. Germline V gives CDR1 SGHTA, CDR2 FQGNSA. Between the trimmed V and J ends, which lost 10 bases and 0 bases, there was a span of 19 bases. This CDR3 is CATSRVAGSSYEQYF. Here the CDR3 DNA reads TGTGCCACTTCGCGTGTGGCGGGAAGCTCCTACGAGCAGTACTTC. The variable domain in full, with the rest retrieved from reference TRBV7-2 and TRBJ2-7, is GAGVSQSPSNKVTEKGKDVELRCDPISGHTALYWYRQSLGQGLEFLIYFQGNSAPDKSGLPSDRFSAERTGGSVSTLTIQRTQQEDSAVYLCATSRVAGSSYEQYFGPGTRLTVT.

V gene TRBV7-2 combines with J gene TRBJ2-3; D gene unclear. The length of the CDR3 is 15 residues. Germline V gene data show CDR1 as SGHTA and CDR2 as FQGNSA. V lost 4 bases and J lost 4, with 15 bases in between. CDR3 sequence: CASSSLLLKSDTQYF. The DNA of the CDR3 is TGTGCCAGCAGCTCCCTGTTACTAAAATCAGATACGCAGTATTTT.

The gene calls are TRBV5-1 and TRBJ1-1; 10 positions match TRBD1. Germline V gene sequence: CDR1 SGHRS, CDR2 YFSETQ. J gave up 6 bases and V 3 bases, and 11 bases lay outside the gene matches. CDR3 length equals 16 residues. This CDR3 is CASSYRPGQGSSEAFF. In DNA, the CDR3 is TGCGCCAGCAGCTATAGACCGGGACAGGGGTCTTCTGAAGCTTTCTTT. Using reference TRBV5-1 and TRBJ1-1 for the parts outside the CDR3, the full variable domain is KAGVTQTPRYLIKTRGQQVTLSCSPISGHRSVSWYQQTPGQGLQFLFEYFSETQRNKGNFPGRFSGRQFSNSRSEMNVSTLELGDSALYLCASSYRPGQGSSEAFFGQGTRLTVV.

The chain couples TRBV7-6 to TRBJ2-1; 9 bases are a match to TRBD2. The V and J ends lost 2 bases and 2 bases, in that order; junction bases with no gene match: 4. The CDR3 runs to 16 residues. Germline V gene lookup returns CDR1 SGHVS and CDR2 FNYEAQ. The CDR3 is CASSLILAGAYNEQFF. CDR3 nucleotide sequence: TGTGCCAGCAGCTTAATATTAGCGGGAGCCTACAATGAGCAGTTCTTC.

This clone was seen just once. The J gene is TRBJ2-1, the V gene TRBV19, with a possible D match to TRBD1 (5 bases). Trimming shortened V by 4 bases and J by 10 bases, and 14 bases separated the two germline ends. The CDR3 spans 13 residues. CDR1 and CDR2 (germline): LNHDA, SQIVND (reference sequence). CDR3: CASSNTGPAEQFF. CDR3 bases: TGTGCCAGTAGTAACACAGGTCCGGCGGAGCAGTTCTTC.

This chain uses TRBV11-2 with TRBJ1-2, with D hard to call. The ends were cut back, 4 bases at V and 8 bases at J, with 14 bases in the middle. CDR3 length equals 13 residues. Germline lookup yields CDR1 SGHAT and CDR2 FQNNGV. The CDR3 loop reads CASSSPFSKGYTF. The CDR3 region has the DNA TGTGCCAGCAGCTCCCCCTTCAGTAAGGGCTACACCTTC.

J is TRBJ1-1 and V is TRBV12-3 or TRBV12-4; D remains ambiguous. Trimming shortened V by 3 bases and J by 0 bases, and 5 bases separated the two germline ends. The CDR3 sequence is 13 residues long. The DNA for the CDR3 is TGTGCCAGCAGTTTCGGTATGAACACTGAAGCTTTCTTT. Protein sequence: CASSFGMNTEAFF.

The chain uses TRBV19 and TRBJ2-5; D perhaps matches TRBD2 (5 bases). V lost 6 bases, J lost 3 bases, and 11 bases lay in between. The CDR3 has 13 amino acids. Germline V CDR1 and CDR2: LNHDA, SQIVND (reference sequence). This chain's CDR3 is CASSISDKETQYF. DNA of the CDR3: TGTGCCAGTAGCATTAGCGATAAAGAGACCCAGTACTTC.

The J gene is TRBJ2-7, the V gene TRBV19, with 9 bases lining up with TRBD1. Germline V lookup: CDR1 LNHDA, CDR2 SQIVND (reference sequence). J was trimmed by 0 bases and V by 9 bases; bases with no gene match: 9. The CDR3 consists of 15 residues. In nucleotides, the CDR3 is TGTGCCAGCAGGGACAGGGACAGGAGCTCCTACGAGCAGTACTTC. Amino acid sequence: CASRDRDRSSYEQYF.

The chain employs TRBV7-8 and TRBJ2-1; 12 nucleotides agree with TRBD2. The CDR3 extends over 16 amino acids. Germline CDR1 SGHVS, CDR2 FQNEAQ. After removal of 5 bases from V and 4 bases from J, the junction contained 6 bases not matched to a gene. CDR3 DNA: TGTGCCAGCAGCCAAACGACTAGCGGGAGATACAATGAGCAGTTCTTC. Translating gives CASSQTTSGRYNEQFF.